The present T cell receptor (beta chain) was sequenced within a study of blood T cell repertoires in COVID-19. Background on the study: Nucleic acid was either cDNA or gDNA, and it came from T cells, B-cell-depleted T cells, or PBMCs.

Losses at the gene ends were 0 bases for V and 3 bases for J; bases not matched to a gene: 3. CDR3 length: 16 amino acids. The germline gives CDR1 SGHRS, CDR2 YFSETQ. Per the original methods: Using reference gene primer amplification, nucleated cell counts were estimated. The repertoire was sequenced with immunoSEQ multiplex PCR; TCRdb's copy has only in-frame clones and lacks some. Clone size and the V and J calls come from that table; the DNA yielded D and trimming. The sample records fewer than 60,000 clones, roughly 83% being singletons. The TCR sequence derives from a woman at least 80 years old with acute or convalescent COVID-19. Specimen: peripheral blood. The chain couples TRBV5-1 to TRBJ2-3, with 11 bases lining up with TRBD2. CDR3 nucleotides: TGCGCCAGCAGCTTGGGGTCTAGCGGGGGGACAGATACGCAGTATTTT. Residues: CASSLGSSGGTDTQYF.